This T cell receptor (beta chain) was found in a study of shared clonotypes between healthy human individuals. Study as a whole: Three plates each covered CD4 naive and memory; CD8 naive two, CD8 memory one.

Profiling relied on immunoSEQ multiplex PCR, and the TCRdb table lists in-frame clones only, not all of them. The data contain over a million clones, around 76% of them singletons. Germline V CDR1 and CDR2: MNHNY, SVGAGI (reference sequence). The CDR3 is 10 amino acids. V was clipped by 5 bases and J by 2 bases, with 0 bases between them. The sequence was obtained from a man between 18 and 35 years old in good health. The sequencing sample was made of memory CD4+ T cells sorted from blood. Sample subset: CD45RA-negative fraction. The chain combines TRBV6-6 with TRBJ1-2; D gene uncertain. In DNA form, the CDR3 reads TGTGCCAGCAGTAACTATGGCTACACCTTC. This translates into CASSNYGYTF.